The 25 T cell receptor beta chains below were found in one sample sequenced in a study of T cell repertoires in cytomegalovirus infection. TCRdb re-called the reads through MiXCR, storing one row per CDR3 protein. The sample lists some 700,000 distinct CDR3 sequences; around 32% were seen once. No antigen has been assigned to these receptors. The sample in question was cultured PBMCs, obtained from culture after CMV antigen stimulation. The receptor source for this set is a human donor in good health (CMV status not recorded). Some clones in this sample may be carry-over from other donors' samples.

V usage is TRBV28 and J usage is TRBJ1-3, with TRBD1 as a possible D gene (6 bases). Germline V gene data show CDR1 as MDHEN and CDR2 as SYDVKM. Trimming pared 1 base from V and 0 bases from J, leaving 13 bases between. The CDR3 spans 17 residues. CDR3 sequence (DNA): TGTGCCAGCAGTTTATCAGGGGCCCTCTTCTCTGGAAACACCATATATTTT. This gives the protein CASSLSGALFSGNTIYF.

V is TRBV6-6 and J is TRBJ1-5, with D possibly TRBD1 on 6 matching bases. The CDR3 runs 15 residues. V was trimmed by 2 bases and J by 4 bases, leaving 12 bases between them. Germline V CDR1 and CDR2: MNHNY, SVGAGI (reference sequence). CDR3 sequence (DNA): TGTGCCAGCAGTTACAGGGGGGCCGGGAATCAGCCCCAGCATTTT. Translation: CASSYRGAGNQPQHF.

This clonotype was found many times. V and J are TRBV7-6 and TRBJ1-2; no clear D gene. The V gene lost 3 bases and the J gene lost 5 bases, with 13 bases spanning the gap. This CDR3 contains 14 residues. The germline V gene encodes CDR1 SGHVS and CDR2 FNYEAQ. The CDR3 sequence: CASSFNLMGYGYTF. DNA of the CDR3: TGTGCCAGCAGCTTTAACCTTATGGGGTATGGCTACACCTTC.

The chain employs TRBV20-1 and TRBJ1-2; the D is unclear. Deletions cut 6 bases from V and 6 bases from J, with 20 bases between. The CDR3 loop spans 14 amino acids. Germline V gives CDR1 DFQATT, CDR2 SNEGSKA (reference sequence). CDR3 amino acids: CSAVVGHLPNGYTF. CDR3 coding DNA: TGCAGTGCAGTCGTGGGCCACCTTCCCAATGGCTACACCTTC.

The rearrangement joins TRBV12-3 or TRBV12-4 to TRBJ2-3; D is perhaps TRBD2 (7 bases). CDR3 size: 15 residues. Trimming took 7 bases from V and 3 from J, leaving 17 bases between them. CDR3 coding DNA: TGTGCCAGCACCGAAGGGGGGAGGGAAACAGATACGCAGTATTTT. Residues: CASTEGGRETDTQYF.

The rearrangement joins TRBV12-3 or TRBV12-4 to TRBJ2-7, with TRBD1 as a possible D gene (6 bases). The CDR3 sequence is 16 residues long. Trimming shortened V by 3 bases and J by 1 base, and 16 bases separated the two germline ends. The CDR3 spells CASSLGTRLLSYEQYF. DNA of the CDR3: TGTGCCAGCAGTTTGGGGACAAGGCTCCTTTCCTACGAGCAGTACTTC.

Points on this clonotype: This may be a read error: a much more frequent sequence differs by one nucleotide. The V and J genes are TRBV7-2 and TRBJ2-7; D is possibly TRBD1 (5 bases). CDR1 and CDR2 from the germline V gene are SGHTA and FQGNSA. This CDR3 has 17 residues. V shed 2 bases and J shed 0 bases, with 17 bases lying between them. CDR3 loop: CASSLIPLWGRSYEQYF. The CDR3 bases are TGTGCCAGCAGCTTAATCCCCCTCTGGGGCCGCTCCTACGAGCAGTACTTC. The whole variable domain, filled in from reference TRBV7-2 and TRBJ2-7, reads GAGVSQSPSNKVTEKGKDVELRCDPISGHTALYWYRQSLGQGLEFLIYFQGNSAPDKSGLPSDRFSAERTGGSVSTLTIQRTQQEDSAVYLCASSLIPLWGRSYEQYFGPGTRLTVT.

The table lists this clonotype with a few counts. The chain combines TRBV6-5 with TRBJ2-5, with 9 nucleotides matching TRBD1. Germline V CDR1 and CDR2: MNHEY, SVGAGI. The V gene end was trimmed by 6 bases and the J gene end by 6 bases; junction bases not matched to a gene: 11. The CDR3 has 15 residues. This chain's CDR3 is CASSLTGGSLKTQYF. CDR3 sequence (DNA): TGTGCCAGCAGCCTGACAGGGGGGTCCTTAAAGACCCAGTACTTC.

The chain has TRBV20-1 and TRBJ2-7; possibly TRBD1 for D (6 bases). Looked up from germline, CDR1 is DFQATT and CDR2 is SNEGSKA (reference sequence). There are 12 residues in the CDR3. The ends were cut back, 4 bases at V and 7 bases at J, with 14 bases in the middle. CDR3 protein: CSATHRVVEQYF. The CDR3 region has the DNA TGCAGTGCTACCCACAGGGTAGTAGAGCAGTACTTC.

The CDR3 sequence: CASSPPGLTVYTDTQYF. The CDR3 coding sequence is TGTGCCAGCAGCCCCCCGGGACTAACGGTATACACAGATACGCAGTATTTT. This rearrangement joins TRBV7-9 to TRBJ2-3; 7 nucleotides align to TRBD2. CDR1 is SEHNR and CDR2 is FQNEAQ in the germline V gene (reference sequence). There are 17 residues in the CDR3. J was trimmed by 2 bases and V by 5 bases; bases with no gene match: 13.

This chain links TRBV11-3 with TRBJ2-1, with 9 bases fitting TRBD2. Trimming at V came to 1 base and at J to 1 base, leaving 8 bases not matched to a gene. Germline assignment: CDR1 SGHNT and CDR2 YENEEA. The CDR3 sequence is 18 residues long. CDR3 coding DNA: TGTGCCAGCAGCTTAGGTGGGATAGCGGGAGTATCCTACAATGAGCAGTTCTTC. Amino acids: CASSLGGIAGVSYNEQFF.

This chain links TRBV12-3 or TRBV12-4 with TRBJ2-2, with 12 positions matching TRBD2. This CDR3 contains 18 residues. The J segment lost 3 bases and the V segment lost 6 bases, leaving 11 bases of the junction unmatched. The CDR3 nucleotides are TGTGCCAGCAGACGCACGCCGAGACTAGCGGGAGACACCGGGGAGCTGTTTTTT. It encodes CASRRTPRLAGDTGELFF.

This clonotype was picked up a small number of times. The genes are TRBV5-6 and TRBJ1-2, with TRBD1 matching 10 bases. The CDR3 has 13 residues. Trimming took 9 bases from V and 6 from J; bases not matched to a gene: 8. CDR1 and CDR2 from the germline V gene are SGHDT and YYEEEE. Written as DNA, the CDR3 is TGTGCCACCTCCGACAGGGGGCTTGATGGCTACACCTTC. Its translation is CATSDRGLDGYTF.

J is TRBJ2-1 and V is TRBV11-2; tentatively, D is TRBD2 (5 bases). This CDR3 is built from 18 residues. Germline V gene lookup returns CDR1 SGHAT and CDR2 FQNNGV. The ends were cut back, 4 bases at V and 0 bases at J, with 19 bases in the middle. The CDR3 loop reads CASSSGGIISVSYNEQFF. The CDR3 DNA reads TGTGCCAGCAGCTCCGGAGGTATTATCAGCGTCTCCTACAATGAGCAGTTCTTC.

This clonotype was detected only a few times. The chain carries TRBV4-1 and TRBJ1-4, with TRBD1 as a possible D gene (6 bases). Germline CDR1 reads MGHRA; CDR2 reads YSYEKL. The CDR3 consists of 16 residues. The ends were cut back, 2 bases at V and 8 bases at J, with 18 bases in the middle. DNA for the CDR3: TGCGCCAGCAGCCAACTGACAGGCGGGGGTAGGGAAAAACTGTTTTTT. Its protein is CASSQLTGGGREKLFF.

V gene TRBV2 combines with J gene TRBJ2-3, with D possibly matching TRBD2 (6 bases). V gave up 3 bases and J gave up 3 bases, with 10 bases separating them. This CDR3 contains 14 residues. CDR1 is SNHLY, CDR2 FYNNEI, per germline. In nucleotides, the CDR3 is TGTGCCAGCAGTGATCCCCGGGGGACAGATACGCAGTATTTT. Translating it yields CASSDPRGTDTQYF.

This sequence joins TRBV5-1 and TRBJ2-1; TRBD2 agrees at 9 bases. Looked up from germline, CDR1 is SGHRS and CDR2 is YFSETQ. The CDR3 has 15 amino acids. V dropped 4 bases and J dropped 8; count of bases not matched to a gene: 10. CDR3 coding DNA: TGCGCCAGCAGCCCCGGGTCTAGCGGGGTGGATGAGCAGTTCTTC. This sequence encodes CASSPGSSGVDEQFF. Looking up the rest from reference TRBV5-1 and TRBJ2-1 gives the full variable domain: KAGVTQTPRYLIKTRGQQVTLSCSPISGHRSVSWYQQTPGQGLQFLFEYFSETQRNKGNFPGRFSGRQFSNSRSEMNVSTLELGDSALYLCASSPGSSGVDEQFFGPGTRLTVL.

This clonotype was observed a few times. This chain uses TRBV28 with TRBJ1-6; the D is unclear. Germline assignment: CDR1 MDHEN and CDR2 SYDVKM. CDR3 size: 13 residues. V lost 5 bases and J 6 bases, leaving 8 bases between the germline ends. The CDR3 DNA reads as TGTGCCAGCAGTCGCCGGGGTAATTCACCCCTCCACTTT. Amino acid sequence: CASSRRGNSPLHF.

This clonotype was recorded once. The chain recombines TRBV2 with TRBJ2-1; 8 nucleotides agree with TRBD2. V trimming: 4 bases; J trimming: 6 bases; junction bases outside the gene matches: 8. The length of the CDR3 is 15 residues. Germline V CDR1 and CDR2: SNHLY, FYNNEI. CDR3 in amino acids: CASSVQRGLVNEQFF. The CDR3 DNA reads TGTGCCAGCAGTGTCCAGCGGGGGCTTGTCAATGAGCAGTTCTTC.

The chain is built from TRBV20-1 and TRBJ2-1, with TRBD2 matching 12 bases. The CDR3 has 14 residues. V shed 2 bases and J 12 bases; nucleotides not matched to a gene: 8. Germline assignment: CDR1 DFQATT and CDR2 SNEGSKA (reference sequence). The CDR3 nucleotides read TGCAGTGCTAGACTCCCTAGCGGGGGGGCACGGCAGTTCTTC. It codes for CSARLPSGGARQFF.

At least ten counts were recorded for this clonotype. The chain carries TRBV7-9 and TRBJ1-1; no reliable D call. Trimming stripped 1 base from V and 0 bases from J, with 6 bases between. This CDR3 spans 14 amino acids. From germline, CDR1 is SEHNR and CDR2 FQNEAQ (reference sequence). CDR3 sequence: CASSLGPMNTEAFF. For the CDR3, the DNA is TGTGCCAGCAGCTTAGGGCCCATGAACACTGAAGCTTTCTTT.

This clonotype was seen a handful of times. This rearrangement joins TRBV20-1 to TRBJ2-7, with TRBD1 identical over 8 bases. Per the germline V gene, CDR1 is DFQATT and CDR2 is SNEGSKA (reference sequence). With 3 bases clipped from V and 4 bases from J, the junction kept 8 bases outside the gene matches. This CDR3 is built from 14 residues. In nucleotides, the CDR3 is TGCAGTGCTAGGTCATGGGACAGGAATTACGAGCAGTACTTC. Residues: CSARSWDRNYEQYF.

The chain has TRBV19 and TRBJ2-1; D is perhaps TRBD1 (5 bases). The V and J ends lost 8 bases and 4 bases respectively, with 15 bases between them. The germline CDR1 and CDR2 sequences are LNHDA and SQIVND (reference sequence). CDR3 length: 14 amino acids. The CDR3 reads CASLDSPGYNEQFF. CDR3 nucleotides: TGTGCCAGTCTCGACAGCCCCGGGTACAATGAGCAGTTCTTC.

The genes are TRBV6-6 and TRBJ2-5; TRBD1 is a possible D gene (5 bases). Trimming cost V 1 base and J 4 bases, with 16 bases left between them. The CDR3 has 16 residues. CDR1 is MNHNY and CDR2 is SVGAGI in the germline V gene (reference sequence). The CDR3: CASSYFGLGRRETQYF. CDR3 sequence (DNA): TGTGCCAGCAGTTACTTCGGTCTGGGGCGCCGAGAGACCCAGTACTTC.

This clonotype was counted between two and nine times. The chain employs TRBV20-1 and TRBJ2-1; weak D call: TRBD2 (6 bases). With 3 bases removed from V and 4 bases from J, the gap between germline ends came to 16 bases. This CDR3 is built from 15 residues. CDR1 is DFQATT and CDR2 is SNEGSKA in the germline V gene (reference sequence). The CDR3 DNA is TGCAGTGCTAGCTCCCCACTAGCTGGGTACAATGAGCAGTTCTTC. This gives the protein CSASSPLAGYNEQFF.